Below, one T cell receptor beta chain is given with its context. The antigen is unknown. Donors in the study were healthy people who gave bone marrow. The data stem from a study of cytomegalovirus exposure and HLA in healthy donors. Turning to the study itself: Prior work identified more than 90 million unique TCR beta sequences in about 179 million T cells.

Per germline, CDR1 MDHEN and CDR2 SYDVKM. Trimming shortened V by 7 bases and J by 0 bases, and 7 bases separated the two germline ends. This CDR3 is 12 amino acids long. PCR amplification relied on 60 Vbeta primers (plus 13 Jbeta primers). Measured with immunoSEQ multiplex PCR; TCRdb has only the in-frame clones, and not every one. Its table lists 150,000 to 200,000 clones. Regarding the study as a whole: Researchers reported that a few CMV-associated chains were confirmed in vitro as CMV antigen-specific. Sequencing depth roughly uniform across donors was assumed in presence/absence analyses.

The sample comprised PBMCs. The chain employs TRBV28 and TRBJ2-7; D remains ambiguous. This receptor was obtained from a man aged 25 to 40 in good health and CMV-seronegative. The chain's CDR3 is CASTFSSYEQYF. CDR3 coding DNA: TGTGCCAGCACCTTCAGCTCCTACGAGCAGTACTTC.